The 22 T cell receptor beta chains below were found in one sample sequenced in a study of T cell responses to AZD1222 COVID-19 vaccine. Repertoires were generated with immunoSEQ multiplex PCR, while TCRdb's copy carries only in-frame clones and drops some. The table includes more than 70,000 clones, about 87% detected once. Sequenced material: peripheral blood, taken on day 0 of AZD1222 vaccination. All receptors come from an adult in good health.

The gene calls are TRBV13 and TRBJ2-1; no definite D call. Germline CDR1 reads PRHDT; CDR2 reads FYEKMQ (reference sequence). This CDR3 comprises 16 residues. V was trimmed by 3 bases and J by 0 bases, leaving 12 bases between them. In DNA, the CDR3 is TGTGCCAGCAGCTTCCTGGGCCACTACTCCTACAATGAGCAGTTCTTC. It codes for CASSFLGHYSYNEQFF.

The chain employs TRBV28 and TRBJ1-2; D is ambiguous. Germline lookup yields CDR1 MDHEN and CDR2 SYDVKM. This CDR3 has 14 residues. Trimming took 10 bases from V and 5 from J, leaving 20 bases between them. The CDR3 sequence: CATYPTIRWYGYTF. CDR3 sequence (DNA): TGTGCCACCTACCCCACCATCCGGTGGTATGGCTACACCTTC.

The V gene is TRBV6-5, the J gene TRBJ1-2, with D unresolved. V lost 2 bases and J lost 7, with 2 bases in between. The CDR3 length is 10 residues. CDR1 is MNHEY, CDR2 SVGAGI, per germline. CDR3 sequence (DNA): TGTGCCAGCAGTTACAGTGGCTACACCTTC. As protein: CASSYSGYTF.

This chain joins TRBV6-5 and TRBJ1-1; the D gene is possibly TRBD1 (5 bases). This CDR3 is built from 15 residues. Germline assignment: CDR1 MNHEY and CDR2 SVGAGI. V was trimmed by 6 bases and J by 1 base, leaving 15 bases between them. The chain's CDR3 is CASRKGELANTEAFF. The CDR3 DNA sequence: TGTGCCAGCAGAAAAGGGGAGTTGGCGAACACTGAAGCTTTCTTT.

The chain is built from TRBV20-1 and TRBJ1-5; TRBD1 is a possible D gene (5 bases). V was pared by 6 bases and J by 5 bases, with 11 bases between. The germline gives CDR1 DFQATT, CDR2 SNEGSKA (reference sequence). This CDR3 contains 12 residues. CDR3 region: CSASRGDQPQHF. In nucleotides, the CDR3 is TGCAGTGCGAGTAGGGGTGATCAGCCCCAGCATTTT.

This sequence joins TRBV12-5 and TRBJ1-2; the D gene is possibly TRBD1 (6 bases). This CDR3 region has 12 residues. Germline assignment: CDR1 LGHNT and CDR2 FRNRAP. Trimming cost V 7 bases and J 5 bases, with 11 bases left between them. This chain's CDR3 is CASALRGYGYTF. In DNA form, the CDR3 reads TGTGCTAGTGCCCTCAGGGGATATGGCTACACCTTC. Full variable domain (rest looked up from reference TRBV12-5 and TRBJ1-2): DARVTQTPRHKVTEMGQEVTMRCQPILGHNTVFWYRQTMMQGLELLAYFRNRAPLDDSGMPKDRFSAEMPDATLATLKIQPSEPRDSAVYFCASALRGYGYTFGSGTRLTVV.

The chain joins TRBV30 to TRBJ2-7; D assignment may be TRBD1 or TRBD2 (6 bases each). This CDR3 region has 18 residues. V lost 0 bases and J lost 2, with 23 bases in between. Germline CDR1 reads GTSNPN; CDR2 reads SVGIG (reference sequence). CDR3 DNA sequence: TGTGCCTGGAGTGTCAGTTTAGATTCGCGGGACACCGCCTACGAGCAGTACTTC. This translates into CAWSVSLDSRDTAYEQYF.

The chain has TRBV18 and TRBJ2-7, with a possible D match to TRBD1 (5 bases). The CDR3 extends over 13 amino acids. V was trimmed by 3 bases and J by 5 bases, leaving 11 bases between them. CDR1 is KGHSH and CDR2 is LQKENI in the germline V gene. This chain's CDR3 is CASSPQGGDEQYF. CDR3 nucleotides: TGTGCCAGCTCACCTCAGGGTGGGGACGAGCAGTACTTC. Full variable domain (remainder filled in from reference TRBV18 and TRBJ2-7): NAGVMQNPRHLVRRRGQEARLRCSPMKGHSHVYWYRQLPEEGLKFMVYLQKENIIDESGMPKERFSAEFPKEGPSILRIQQVVRGDSAAYFCASSPQGGDEQYFGPGTRLTVT.

The chain links TRBV6-1 to TRBJ2-1, with 12 positions matching TRBD2. The CDR3 has 15 residues. The junction had 4 bases not matched to a gene; V was cut back by 3 bases and J by 7 bases. CDR1 is MNHNS and CDR2 is SASEGT in the germline V gene. This CDR3 reads CASSDLAGGPNEQFF. The DNA of the CDR3 is TGTGCCAGCAGTGACCTAGCGGGAGGGCCGAATGAGCAGTTCTTC.

The chain joins TRBV20-1 to TRBJ1-2; D remains ambiguous. The CDR3 is made up of 11 amino acids. Trimming took off 6 bases at V and 3 bases at J, with 8 bases between the two ends. Germline values: CDR1 DFQATT, CDR2 SNEGSKA (reference sequence). The CDR3 sequence: CSAGKDYGYTF. CDR3 DNA: TGCAGTGCAGGGAAAGACTATGGCTACACCTTC.

The chain joins TRBV6-5 to TRBJ1-5; D possibly corresponds to TRBD1 (6 bases). Trimming stripped 8 bases from V and 3 bases from J, with 14 bases between. This CDR3 spans 14 amino acids. The V gene's germline CDR1 is MNHEY and CDR2 SVGAGI. The CDR3 is CASGLQGNNQPQHF. The DNA of the CDR3 is TGTGCCAGCGGTTTACAGGGTAACAATCAGCCCCAGCATTTT.

This chain links TRBV19 with TRBJ2-3; no reliable D call. Germline V CDR1 and CDR2: LNHDA, SQIVND (reference sequence). Trimming removed 6 bases at V and 2 bases at J, with 9 bases between. The CDR3 is made up of 13 amino acids. This chain's CDR3 is CASRGRDTDTQYF. CDR3 in DNA: TGTGCCAGTAGAGGCAGAGACACAGATACGCAGTATTTT.

Comment on this clone: Other DNA sequences in this sample translate to the same CDR3. The chain has TRBV28 and TRBJ1-4; maybe TRBD1 (6 bases). CDR3 length: 14 amino acids. V was shortened by 3 bases and J by 4 bases, with 9 bases between the two germline ends. In germline, CDR1 is MDHEN, CDR2 SYDVKM. The CDR3 nucleotides read TGTGCCAGCAGTTTTTCAGGGGTTAATGAAAAACTGTTTTTT. This codes for CASSFSGVNEKLFF.

V gene TRBV6-5 combines with J gene TRBJ2-4; a weak D match, TRBD1 (6 bases). Deletions cut 0 bases from V and 8 bases from J, with 11 bases between. The CDR3 totals 14 residues. CDR1 is MNHEY and CDR2 is SVGAGI in the germline V gene. Here the CDR3 reads CASSYSSEGDIQYF. CDR3 DNA sequence: TGTGCCAGCAGTTACTCTTCCGAGGGGGACATTCAGTACTTC.

V gene TRBV15 combines with J gene TRBJ1-4, with 10 bases identical to TRBD1. The trim removed 3 bases at V and 8 bases at J, leaving 6 bases unmatched. There are 15 residues in the CDR3. Germline V lookup: CDR1 LNHNV, CDR2 YYDKDF (reference sequence). The CDR3 DNA is TGTGCCACCAGCAGCCCGACAGGGGGCGGGGAAAAACTGTTTTTT. As protein: CATSSPTGGGEKLFF.

The chain has TRBV7-9 and TRBJ2-6, with D possibly being TRBD1 (6 bases). CDR3 length equals 17 residues. Per germline, CDR1 SEHNR and CDR2 FQNEAQ (reference sequence). V was trimmed by 3 bases and J by 3 bases, leaving 15 bases between them. The CDR3 nucleotides read TGTGCCAGCAGCTTTAGAGCAGGGGCGGGTGGGGCCAACGTCCTGACTTTC. It encodes CASSFRAGAGGANVLTF.

This rearrangement joins TRBV28 to TRBJ1-5; D unclear. V was pared by 4 bases and J by 9 bases, with 7 bases between. Per germline, CDR1 MDHEN and CDR2 SYDVKM. The CDR3 runs to 11 residues. CDR3 nucleotides: TGTGCCAGCAGTTCAGTGAGGCCCCAGCATTTT. This codes for CASSSVRPQHF.

The CDR3 bases are TGTGCCAGCAGCCTAACAGGGTCTGGCGAGCAGTACTTC. Translating it yields CASSLTGSGEQYF. This sequence joins TRBV27 and TRBJ2-7; TRBD1 is a possible D gene (6 bases). Trimming pared 6 bases from V and 6 bases from J, leaving 15 bases between. The CDR3 contains 13 residues. CDR1 is MNHEY and CDR2 is SMNVEV in the germline V gene (reference sequence).

The chain is built from TRBV5-5 and TRBJ1-1; TRBD1 agrees at 11 bases. CDR1 SGHKS and CDR2 YYEKEE come from the germline V gene (reference sequence). The CDR3 length is 16 residues. V was clipped by 3 bases and J by 1 base; unmatched bases: 5. The DNA of the CDR3 is TGTGCCAGCAGCTGGACAGGGGGCAGGGGGAACACTGAAGCTTTCTTT. Its translation is CASSWTGGRGNTEAFF.

The V call is TRBV28, the J call TRBJ2-3; weak D call: TRBD1 (5 bases). V lost 5 bases and J 1 base, leaving 16 bases between the germline ends. CDR1 and CDR2 (germline): MDHEN, SYDVKM. The CDR3 spans 16 residues. The CDR3 region has the DNA TGTGCCAGCAGTCAGCTTTCAGGGTTTGGCACAGATACGCAGTATTTT. It specifies CASSQLSGFGTDTQYF. Filled out from reference TRBV28 and TRBJ2-3, the complete variable domain reads DVKVTQSSRYLVKRTGEKVFLECVQDMDHENMFWYRQDPGLGLRLIYFSYDVKMKEKGDIPEGYSVSREKKERFSLILESASTNQTSMYLCASSQLSGFGTDTQYFGPGTRLTVL.

This chain connects TRBV2 to TRBJ1-5; D unclear. The CDR3 has 12 amino acids. Trimming stripped 6 bases from V and 15 bases from J, with 18 bases between. Per germline, CDR1 SNHLY and CDR2 FYNNEI. CDR3 nucleotide sequence: TGTGCCAGCAGAGATACAGTGAAGAGCTTGCATTTT. Residues: CASRDTVKSLHF.

The chain combines TRBV5-4 with TRBJ2-2; 7 nucleotides align to TRBD2. The CDR3 runs 18 residues. V lost 0 bases to trimming and J lost 4 bases; unmatched junction nucleotides: 12. The germline gives CDR1 SGHNT, CDR2 YYREEE (reference sequence). CDR3 region: CASSLASRASGSTGELFF. In DNA, the CDR3 is TGTGCCAGCAGCTTGGCGTCCAGGGCTAGCGGTTCCACCGGGGAGCTGTTTTTT.